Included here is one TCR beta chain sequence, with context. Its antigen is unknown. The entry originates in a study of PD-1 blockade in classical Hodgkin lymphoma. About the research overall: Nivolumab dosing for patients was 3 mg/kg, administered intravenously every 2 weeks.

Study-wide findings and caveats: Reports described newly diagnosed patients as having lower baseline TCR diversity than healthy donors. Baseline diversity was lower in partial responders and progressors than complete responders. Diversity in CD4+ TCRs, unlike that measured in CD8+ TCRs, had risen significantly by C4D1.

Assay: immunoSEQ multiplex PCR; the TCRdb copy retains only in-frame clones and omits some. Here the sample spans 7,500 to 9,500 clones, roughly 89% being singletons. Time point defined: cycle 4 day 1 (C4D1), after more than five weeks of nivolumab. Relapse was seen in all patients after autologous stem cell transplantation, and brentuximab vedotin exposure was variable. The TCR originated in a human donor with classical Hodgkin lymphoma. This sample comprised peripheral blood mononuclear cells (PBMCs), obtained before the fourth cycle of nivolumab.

The CDR3 region has the DNA TGTGCCAGCAGTGAAGTGGCAGGCAATCAGCCCCAGCATTTT. This gives the protein CASSEVAGNQPQHF. The chain combines TRBV6-1 with TRBJ1-5; D is unresolved. V was cut by 1 base and J by 2 bases, with 6 bases left in between. The CDR3 runs 14 residues. Per germline, CDR1 MNHNS and CDR2 SASEGT.